The rows below give T cell receptor beta chains drawn from one sample of a study of blood T cell repertoires in COVID-19. Profiled with immunoSEQ multiplex PCR; TCRdb holds only in-frame clones, not every one. Among 150,000 to 200,000 clones listed, 80% to 90% were seen once. The sample consisted of peripheral blood. Receptor source: a man aged 60-69 years with acute or convalescent COVID-19. Each CDR3 is given without its conserved first and last residue. Only some rows state a clone size, as once, few, many or a class for expanded clones.

j_call clone_size cdr3_length v_call cdr3_aa
TRBJ2-1 . 14 TRBV7-3 ASSLTAGELYNEQF
TRBJ1-2 . 12 TRBV3-1/TRBV3-2 ASSHAGGGYGYT
TRBJ1-2 . 12 TRBV28 ASSLSRGKDGYT
TRBJ2-5 . 16 TRBV5-1 ASSPGQGLAGLYETQY
TRBJ2-5 . 13 TRBV6-5 ASSYVAGGPQTQY
TRBJ1-5 . 14 TRBV3-1/TRBV3-2 ASSQAGGVSNQPQH
TRBJ1-1 . 12 TRBV3-1/TRBV3-2 ASSQDHGGTEAF
TRBJ1-5 few 13 TRBV6-2/TRBV6-3 ASSSWTDGNQPQH
TRBJ1-4 . 13 TRBV4-2 ASSTRTGVNEKLF
TRBJ2-1 . 14 TRBV7-2 ASSFKGSGRATEQF
TRBJ2-3 . 13 TRBV6-5 ASSYRQGLTDTQY
TRBJ2-3 . 13 TRBV7-9 ASSLWTANTDTQY
TRBJ2-6 . 17 TRBV5-4 ASSLGAGQYLSGANVLT
TRBJ1-5 . 14 TRBV28 ASRRTSTGWGQPQH
TRBJ2-7 . 14 TRBV7-8 ASSLVGEGTTYEQY
TRBJ2-1 . 14 TRBV7-3 ASRPIAGVPYNEQF
TRBJ2-1 . 12 TRBV20-1 SASGANSYNEQF